This passage covers 6 T cell receptor beta chains from one sample sequenced in a study of Ad26.COV2.S vaccination and SARS-CoV-2 variants. TCRdb's copy holds only in-frame clones and misses some; the assay was immunoSEQ multiplex PCR. The sample carries more than 300,000 clones, roughly 80% recorded once. Described treatment: 15 to 20 received Ad26.COV2.S at low or high dose, single or two shots; roughly five received placebo; per-sample allocation not given. Samples analyzed were those drawn on day 63 after the first vaccine or placebo injection. The sample in question was peripheral blood, obtained in a trial of Ad26.COV2.S vaccine versus placebo. Receptor source: a person aged 18 to 65 who received the Ad26.COV2.S COVID-19 vaccine or a placebo.

The chain carries TRBV14 and TRBJ2-5; 7 bases map to TRBD1. The CDR3 spans 15 residues. The ends lost 0 bases at V and 4 bases at J; junction bases unmatched: 5. Germline assignment: CDR1 SGHDN and CDR2 FVKESK. CDR3 loop: CASSQDLRGRETQYF. The CDR3 bases are TGTGCCAGCAGCCAAGATCTAAGGGGGCGAGAGACCCAGTACTTC.

V usage is TRBV7-8 and J usage is TRBJ1-4, with D possibly TRBD1 on 6 matching bases. Germline V gene data show CDR1 as SGHVS and CDR2 as FQNEAQ. The CDR3 covers 13 residues. V was pared by 1 base and J by 10 bases, with 10 bases between. The CDR3 is CASSLEQGRKLFF. The CDR3 DNA reads TGTGCCAGCAGCTTAGAACAGGGTCGAAAACTGTTTTTT.

This clone was seen only once. The chain uses TRBV7-2 and TRBJ2-2; 7 bases agree with TRBD2. V trimming: 5 bases; J trimming: 6 bases; junction bases outside the gene matches: 9. The CDR3 is 15 residues long. Germline loops: CDR1 SGHTA, CDR2 FQGNSA. The CDR3 region is CASSLPRLAAGELFF. Here the CDR3 DNA reads TGTGCCAGCAGCCTACCGAGACTAGCAGCCGGGGAGCTGTTTTTT.

The V and J genes are TRBV12-5 and TRBJ2-7; TRBD1 is a possible D gene (5 bases). The V end was cut by 4 bases, the J end by 8 bases, with 21 bases between. Germline V gene sequence: CDR1 LGHNT, CDR2 FRNRAP. This CDR3 comprises 15 residues. The DNA of the CDR3 is TGTGCTAGTGGTTATTATGGGGCAGTAAATAAGAAGCAGTACTTC. This translates into CASGYYGAVNKKQYF.

The rearrangement links TRBV7-9 to TRBJ1-2, with D possibly TRBD1 on 5 matching bases. V shed 1 base and J shed 4 bases, with 10 bases lying between them. This CDR3 region has 14 residues. Germline V gene sequence: CDR1 SEHNR, CDR2 FQNEAQ (reference sequence). CDR3 protein: CASSLEDSFYGYTF. The CDR3 bases are TGTGCCAGCAGCTTAGAAGACAGTTTCTATGGCTACACCTTC.

This chain joins TRBV6-5 and TRBJ2-7; 8 bases line up with TRBD1. Unmatched junction bases numbered 9, after V lost 2 bases and J lost 6 bases. This CDR3 spans 15 amino acids. The germline CDR1 and CDR2 sequences are MNHEY and SVGAGI. Here the CDR3 reads CASSYTIGQGREQYF. DNA of the CDR3: TGTGCCAGCAGTTACACCATCGGACAGGGTCGCGAGCAGTACTTC.